This is a list of T cell receptor beta chains from one sample in a study of Ad26.COV2.S vaccination and SARS-CoV-2 variants. Produced via immunoSEQ multiplex PCR; TCRdb's table is partial and in-frame only. The sample yields some 350,000 clones, approximately 84% seen once. The sample in question was peripheral blood, obtained in a trial of Ad26.COV2.S vaccine versus placebo. All receptors derive from a person aged 18 to 65 who received the Ad26.COV2.S COVID-19 vaccine or a placebo. The CDR3 runs from the conserved cysteine through the conserved F or W. A D gene is named only where the DNA matches it firmly.

D: TRBD1; V: TRBV20-1; J: TRBJ2-1; CDR3: CSASGDRGSYNEQFF; DNA: TGCAGTGCTAGTGGGGACAGGGGATCCTACAATGAGCAGTTCTTC
D: TRBD2; V: TRBV30; J: TRBJ2-2; CDR3: CAWSWGLAGTGELFF; DNA: TGTGCCTGGAGTTGGGGACTAGCGGGAACCGGGGAGCTGTTTTTT
D: NA; V: TRBV7-9; J: TRBJ1-2; CDR3: CASSTTGTSYGYTF; DNA: TGTGCCAGCAGTACAACAGGAACAAGCTATGGCTACACCTTC
D: NA; V: TRBV6-5; J: TRBJ1-1; CDR3: CASSYSRTLMNTEAFF; DNA: TGTGCCAGCAGTTACTCACGGACACTCATGAACACTGAAGCTTTCTTT
D: NA; V: TRBV6-5; J: TRBJ1-2; CDR3: CASSYSEGVYTF; DNA: TGTGCCAGCAGTTACTCGGAGGGGGTGTACACCTTC
D: NA; V: TRBV4-3; J: TRBJ2-1; CDR3: CASSQVFGGPGNEQFF; DNA: TGCGCCAGCAGCCAAGTGTTCGGAGGGCCGGGAAATGAGCAGTTCTTC
D: NA; V: TRBV6-2/TRBV6-3; J: TRBJ2-2; CDR3: CASSFPAGELFF; DNA: TGTGCCAGCAGTTTCCCCGCCGGGGAGCTGTTTTTT
D: TRBD1; V: TRBV3-1/TRBV3-2; J: TRBJ2-2; CDR3: CASSPTGQGNTGELFF; DNA: TGTGCCAGCAGCCCCACGGGACAGGGGAACACCGGGGAGCTGTTTTTT
D: NA; V: TRBV12-5; J: TRBJ2-6; CDR3: CASGFGPAGANVLTF; DNA: TGTGCTAGTGGTTTCGGACCCGCTGGGGCCAACGTCCTGACTTTC
D: NA; V: TRBV29-1; J: TRBJ2-5; CDR3: CSVEGASETQYF; DNA: TGCAGCGTTGAAGGTGCGTCAGAGACCCAGTACTTC
D: NA; V: TRBV6-4; J: TRBJ2-1; CDR3: CASSVAGTLSYNEQFF; DNA: TGTGCCAGCAGTGTCGCCGGGACGCTCTCCTACAATGAGCAGTTCTTC
D: NA; V: TRBV4-1; J: TRBJ2-5; CDR3: CASSFGQMQETQYF; DNA: TGCGCCAGCAGCTTTGGACAGATGCAAGAGACCCAGTACTTC
D: TRBD1; V: TRBV14; J: TRBJ1-2; CDR3: CASSQGTGGYYGYTF; DNA: TGTGCCAGCAGCCAAGGGACAGGGGGCTACTATGGCTACACCTTC
D: NA; V: TRBV5-6; J: TRBJ2-7; CDR3: CASSARDRNTYEQYF; DNA: TGTGCCAGCAGTGCGAGGGACCGCAATACCTACGAGCAGTACTTC
D: TRBD1; V: TRBV11-2; J: TRBJ2-7; CDR3: CASSPDRASSYEQYF; DNA: TGTGCCAGCAGCCCCGACAGGGCCAGCTCCTACGAGCAGTACTTC
D: NA; V: TRBV30; J: TRBJ1-5; CDR3: CAWESGNQGQPQHF; DNA: TGTGCCTGGGAAAGTGGGAATCAAGGTCAGCCCCAGCATTTT